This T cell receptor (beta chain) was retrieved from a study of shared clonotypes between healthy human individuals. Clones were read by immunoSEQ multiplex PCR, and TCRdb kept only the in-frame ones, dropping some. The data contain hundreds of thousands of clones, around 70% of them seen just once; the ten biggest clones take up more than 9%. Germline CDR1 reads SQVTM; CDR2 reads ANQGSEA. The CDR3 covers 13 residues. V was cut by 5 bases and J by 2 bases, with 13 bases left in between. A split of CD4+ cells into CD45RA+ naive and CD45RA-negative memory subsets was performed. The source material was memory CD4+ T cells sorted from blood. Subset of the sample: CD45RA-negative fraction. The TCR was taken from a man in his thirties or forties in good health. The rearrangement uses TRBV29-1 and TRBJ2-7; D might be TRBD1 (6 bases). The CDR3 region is CSVRTGSPYEQYF. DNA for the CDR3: TGCAGCGTTAGAACAGGGTCGCCCTACGAGCAGTACTTC.